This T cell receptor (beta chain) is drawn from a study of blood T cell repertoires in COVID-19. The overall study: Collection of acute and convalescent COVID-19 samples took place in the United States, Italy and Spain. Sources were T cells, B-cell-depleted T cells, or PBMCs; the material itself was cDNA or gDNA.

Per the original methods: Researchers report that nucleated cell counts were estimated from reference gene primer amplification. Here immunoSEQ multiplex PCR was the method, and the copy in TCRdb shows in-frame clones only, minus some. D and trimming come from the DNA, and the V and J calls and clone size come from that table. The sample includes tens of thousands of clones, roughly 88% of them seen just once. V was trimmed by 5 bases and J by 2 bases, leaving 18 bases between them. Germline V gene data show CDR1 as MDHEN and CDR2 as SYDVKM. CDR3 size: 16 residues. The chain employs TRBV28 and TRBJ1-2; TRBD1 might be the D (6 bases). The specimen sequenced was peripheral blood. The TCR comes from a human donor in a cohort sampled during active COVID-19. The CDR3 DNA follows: TGTGCCAGCAGTCCTCAAAGACAGGCAGGGAACTATGGCTACACCTTC. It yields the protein CASSPQRQAGNYGYTF.